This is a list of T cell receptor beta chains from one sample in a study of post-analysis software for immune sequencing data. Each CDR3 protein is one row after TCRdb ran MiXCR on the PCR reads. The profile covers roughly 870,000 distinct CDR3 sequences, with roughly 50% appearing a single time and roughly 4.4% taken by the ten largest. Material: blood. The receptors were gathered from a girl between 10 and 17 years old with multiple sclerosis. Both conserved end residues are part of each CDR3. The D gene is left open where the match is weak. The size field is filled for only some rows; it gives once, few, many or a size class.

DNA: TGCAGTGCTAGAGAAGGGAATGGCGAGCAGTACTTC; CDR3: CSAREGNGEQYF; D: -; V: TRBV20-1; length: 12; J: TRBJ2-7; size: -
DNA: TGTGCCAGCAGCTTAGCCCCCCGGCAGACAGATACGCAGTATTTT; CDR3: CASSLAPRQTDTQYF; D: -; V: TRBV7-9; length: 15; J: TRBJ2-3; size: -
DNA: TGTGCCAGCAGTCCAATAAGGCTAGCGGGAGTCCCGTACGAGCAGTACTTC; CDR3: CASSPIRLAGVPYEQYF; D: TRBD2; V: TRBV27; length: 17; J: TRBJ2-7; size: once
DNA: TGCGCCAGCAGCTTGGGTGGACACGAAGAGACCCAGTACTTC; CDR3: CASSLGGHEETQYF; D: -; V: TRBV5-1; length: 14; J: TRBJ2-5; size: few
DNA: TGTGCCAGCACCAACCCCTCCGGACAGGGAAATTCACCCCTCCACTTT; CDR3: CASTNPSGQGNSPLHF; D: TRBD1; V: TRBV12-3/TRBV12-4; length: 16; J: TRBJ1-6; size: -
DNA: TGTGCCAGCAGCGTAGGGGCGGGACAGGGGTACAATGAGCAGTTCTTC; CDR3: CASSVGAGQGYNEQFF; D: TRBD1; V: TRBV9; length: 16; J: TRBJ2-1; size: -
DNA: TGTGCCAGCGGGGGGGGAGCGAGGGGCGCAGATATGCAGTATTTT; CDR3: CASGGGARGADMQYF; D: TRBD2; V: TRBV12-3/TRBV12-4; length: 15; J: TRBJ2-3; size: -
DNA: TGTGCCAGCAGCGCCAGCGGGAGACCGTCCACAGATACGCAGTATTTT; CDR3: CASSASGRPSTDTQYF; D: TRBD2; V: TRBV9; length: 16; J: TRBJ2-3; size: few
DNA: TGTGCCAGCAGCTTAACACTAGCGGGGGGACCCAATGAGCAGTACTTC; CDR3: CASSLTLAGGPNEQYF; D: TRBD2; V: TRBV7-9; length: 16; J: TRBJ2-5; size: -
DNA: TGTGCCAGCAGCTTAATGTCCGGGCCCGGGGCCAACGTCCTGACTTTC; CDR3: CASSLMSGPGANVLTF; D: -; V: TRBV7-3; length: 16; J: TRBJ2-6; size: -
DNA: TGTGCCAGCAGCTTAAGGGGAGCGACCTACGAGCAGTACTTC; CDR3: CASSLRGATYEQYF; D: -; V: TRBV7-6; length: 14; J: TRBJ2-7; size: -
DNA: TGTGCCAGCAGTGAATTAAGGGTCCCCTACAATGAGCAGTTCTTC; CDR3: CASSELRVPYNEQFF; D: -; V: TRBV2; length: 15; J: TRBJ2-1; size: -
DNA: TGTGCCAGCAGCTTAGAAGGACTGAGGAGGGGCTCCTACAATGAGCAGTTCTTC; CDR3: CASSLEGLRRGSYNEQFF; D: -; V: TRBV7-9; length: 18; J: TRBJ2-1; size: -
DNA: TGCAGTGCCGGGGACCTTACGGGCAATGAGCAGTTCTTC; CDR3: CSAGDLTGNEQFF; D: -; V: TRBV20-1; length: 13; J: TRBJ2-1; size: few
DNA: TGTGCCAGCAGCTTATCTACGAGGGCCGACACCGGGGAGCTGTTTTTT; CDR3: CASSLSTRADTGELFF; D: -; V: TRBV7-3; length: 16; J: TRBJ2-2; size: -
DNA: TGCAGTGCTAGAGGGACTAGCGGGAGGCCGTCGCGGGAGACCCAGTACTTC; CDR3: CSARGTSGRPSRETQYF; D: TRBD2; V: TRBV20-1; length: 17; J: TRBJ2-5; size: few
DNA: TGTGCCATCAGTGAGTCTGACAGGGGATCTGGGGCCAACGTCCTGACTTTC; CDR3: CAISESDRGSGANVLTF; D: TRBD1; V: TRBV10-3; length: 17; J: TRBJ2-6; size: few
DNA: TGTGCCATCCAGGGGGGGGCCGACTATGGCTACACCTTC; CDR3: CAIQGGADYGYTF; D: TRBD1; V: TRBV10-3; length: 13; J: TRBJ1-2; size: -
DNA: TGTGCCAGCAGCCGGGGGGGACCCTTTAGCAATCAGCCCCAGCATTTT; CDR3: CASSRGGPFSNQPQHF; D: -; V: TRBV7-8; length: 16; J: TRBJ1-5; size: -
DNA: TGCAGTGCTAGAGATCGGACAGGGGTGGCCGGGGAGCTGTTTTTT; CDR3: CSARDRTGVAGELFF; D: TRBD1; V: TRBV20-1; length: 15; J: TRBJ2-2; size: -
DNA: TGCAGTGCTAGGCCGACAGGAGGGTGGGAGACCCAGTACTTC; CDR3: CSARPTGGWETQYF; D: -; V: TRBV20-1; length: 14; J: TRBJ2-5; size: few
DNA: TGCGCCAGCAGCCAAGATTCCACCCGGGGGTCCTACAATGAGCAGTTCTTC; CDR3: CASSQDSTRGSYNEQFF; D: -; V: TRBV4-1; length: 17; J: TRBJ2-1; size: -
DNA: TGTGCCAGCAGCCAAGAGAGGTCAGAACTAGCGGGAGTCTACGAGCAGTACTTC; CDR3: CASSQERSELAGVYEQYF; D: TRBD2; V: TRBV3-1; length: 18; J: TRBJ2-7; size: few
DNA: TGCGCCAGCACGGACACTCAAGAGACCCAGTACTTC; CDR3: CASTDTQETQYF; D: -; V: TRBV5-1; length: 12; J: TRBJ2-5; size: -
DNA: TGTGCCAGCAGCTCTGGGACCTCCGGTGAGCAGTTCTTC; CDR3: CASSSGTSGEQFF; D: -; V: TRBV13; length: 13; J: TRBJ2-1; size: -
DNA: TGTGCCATCAGTGATAAAGGCGGTCCAGAGACCCAGTACTTC; CDR3: CAISDKGGPETQYF; D: -; V: TRBV10-3; length: 14; J: TRBJ2-5; size: -
DNA: TGTGCCAGCAGTTACTCTAGCAGGGTCAGCTACGAGCAGTACTTC; CDR3: CASSYSSRVSYEQYF; D: -; V: TRBV6-5; length: 15; J: TRBJ2-7; size: -
DNA: TGCAGCGTTGAAGAGCGGGACAGTGGAACCTACGAGCAGTACTTC; CDR3: CSVEERDSGTYEQYF; D: -; V: TRBV29-1; length: 15; J: TRBJ2-7; size: -
DNA: TGCAGCGTTCTAATAAGCGGGCACCCGCCCTACAATGAGCAGTTCTTC; CDR3: CSVLISGHPPYNEQFF; D: -; V: TRBV29-1; length: 16; J: TRBJ2-1; size: -